Shown below are 20 T cell receptor beta chains from a single sample sequenced in a study of blood T cell repertoires in COVID-19. Profiled with immunoSEQ multiplex PCR; TCRdb holds only in-frame clones, not every one. The sample shows approximately 210,000 clones, roughly 80% of them seen only once. Sequenced sample: peripheral blood. The receptors stem from a man aged 25-40 years with active or convalescent COVID-19.

The CDR3 sequence: CASSYSRREGGYTF. DNA of the CDR3: TGTGCCAGCAGTTACTCCCGCAGGGAAGGAGGCTACACCTTC. The V gene is TRBV6-5, the J gene TRBJ1-2; a possible D gene is TRBD1 (5 bases). The CDR3 covers 14 residues. Germline loops: CDR1 MNHEY, CDR2 SVGAGI. V was clipped by 0 bases and J by 8 bases, with 13 bases between them.

The chain joins TRBV10-1 to TRBJ1-5, with D unclear. This CDR3 is built from 15 residues. The germline gives CDR1 WNHNN, CDR2 SYGVQD (reference sequence). V lost 3 bases and J 7 bases, leaving 16 bases between the germline ends. In DNA, the CDR3 is TGCGCCAGCAGTGATTGGTTAGCGGCCACCCAGCCCCAGCATTTT. Its translation is CASSDWLAATQPQHF.

This clone was counted once. The chain carries TRBV30 and TRBJ1-6; TRBD1 matches 11 bases. V shed 8 bases, J shed 9 bases, and the junction held 9 bases outside the gene matches. The V gene's germline CDR1 is GTSNPN and CDR2 SVGIG (reference sequence). This CDR3 has 14 residues. CDR3 DNA sequence: TGTGCCGGATCGTGGGACAGGGGGAGTTCACCCCTCCACTTT. Amino acid sequence: CAGSWDRGSSPLHF.

The rearrangement joins TRBV5-1 to TRBJ2-2; 7 nucleotides line up with TRBD2. Germline V gene data show CDR1 as SGHRS and CDR2 as YFSETQ. V was pared by 2 bases and J by 3 bases, with 1 base of the junction left unmatched. This CDR3 has 14 residues. CDR3 in amino acids: CASSLAGYTGELFF. CDR3 nucleotide sequence: TGCGCCAGCAGCTTAGCGGGGTACACCGGGGAGCTGTTTTTT.

The rearrangement uses TRBV19 and TRBJ1-1; D is unclear. V gave up 1 base and J gave up 3 bases, with 15 bases separating them. Germline V CDR1 and CDR2: LNHDA, SQIVND (reference sequence). There are 16 residues in the CDR3. In DNA, the CDR3 is TGTGCCAGTAGTATAGTCCTCTCCCACGAGGACACTGAAGCTTTCTTT. Amino acid sequence: CASSIVLSHEDTEAFF.

This chain uses TRBV30 with TRBJ1-1; D ambiguous. The V and J ends lost 0 bases and 7 bases respectively, with 12 bases between them. Germline V gives CDR1 GTSNPN, CDR2 SVGIG (reference sequence). CDR3 length equals 13 residues. The CDR3 DNA sequence: TGTGCCTGGAGTGTTAGCATGGGAGTTGAAGCTTTCTTT. This encodes CAWSVSMGVEAFF. Based on the CDR3 plus reference TRBV30 and TRBJ1-1, the full variable domain is SQTIHQWPATLVQPVGSPLSLECTVEGTSNPNLYWYRQAAGRGLQLLFYSVGIGQISSEVPQNLSASRPQDRQFILSSKKLLLSDSGFYLCAWSVSMGVEAFFGQGTRLTVV.

The V and J genes are TRBV28 and TRBJ2-4; no clear D gene. V dropped 6 bases and J dropped 12 bases, with 12 bases sitting between them. The CDR3 has 11 residues. Germline CDR1 reads MDHEN; CDR2 reads SYDVKM. This chain's CDR3 is CASSLLGYQYF. Written as DNA, the CDR3 is TGTGCCAGCAGCCTACTCGGGTATCAGTACTTC.

DNA for the CDR3: TGTGCCAGCTCACCGGGACAGTTGTTAGCCAAAAACATTCAGTACTTC. It specifies CASSPGQLLAKNIQYF. The chain employs TRBV18 and TRBJ2-4; the match to TRBD1 covers 7 bases. V dropped 3 bases and J dropped 0; count of bases not matched to a gene: 5. Germline V gives CDR1 KGHSH, CDR2 LQKENI. The CDR3 runs to 16 residues.

The genes are TRBV7-2 and TRBJ2-7; 11 nucleotides align to TRBD1. The germline CDR1 and CDR2 sequences are SGHTA and FQGNSA. The CDR3 covers 14 residues. V lost 5 bases, J lost 8 bases, and 8 bases stayed unmatched. Here the CDR3 reads CASSPQGQGEKQYF. The CDR3 region has the DNA TGTGCCAGCAGCCCGCAGGGACAGGGGGAAAAGCAGTACTTC.

V and J are TRBV19 and TRBJ1-1; D is perhaps TRBD1 (5 bases). Trimming removed 6 bases at V and 5 bases at J, with 10 bases between. CDR1 and CDR2 (germline): LNHDA, SQIVND (reference sequence). The CDR3 is 12 residues long. CDR3 sequence reads: CASRKTVTEAFF. DNA of the CDR3: TGTGCCAGTAGGAAGACAGTAACTGAAGCTTTCTTT.

This clone has more than one count but fewer than ten. The gene calls are TRBV4-2 and TRBJ2-7; TRBD2 matches at 8 bases. The CDR3 has 16 amino acids. Germline lookup yields CDR1 LGHNA and CDR2 YNFKEQ. V lost 0 bases to trimming and J lost 1 base; unmatched junction nucleotides: 5. CDR3 nucleotides: TGTGCCAGCAGCCAAGATCAAGGCGGGGGGTCCTACGAGCAGTACTTC. Its translation is CASSQDQGGGSYEQYF.

Here the CDR3 DNA reads TGTGCCAGCAGTTACCAGACAGGGAACACAGATACGCAGTATTTT. Translating gives CASSYQTGNTDTQYF. The chain carries TRBV6-5 and TRBJ2-3, with 7 bases lining up with TRBD1. The junction had 4 bases not matched to a gene; V was cut back by 2 bases and J by 2 bases. The CDR3 is 15 residues long. CDR1 is MNHEY, CDR2 SVGAGI, per germline.

The chain combines TRBV4-1 with TRBJ1-5, with 7 nucleotides matching TRBD1. This CDR3 is 16 amino acids long. Unmatched junction bases numbered 9, after V lost 4 bases and J lost 3 bases. Germline CDR1 MGHRA, CDR2 YSYEKL. This CDR3 reads CASSPKTGLVNQPQHF. CDR3 DNA sequence: TGCGCCAGCAGCCCGAAGACAGGGTTGGTCAATCAGCCCCAGCATTTT.

The gene calls are TRBV3-1 (or the pseudogene TRBV3-2) and TRBJ1-6; D is unresolved. V was pared by 9 bases and J by 7 bases, with 10 bases between. The CDR3 is 12 amino acids. The germline V gene has CDR1 LGHDT and CDR2 YNNKEL (reference sequence). The CDR3: CASGLRNSPLHF. In DNA form, the CDR3 reads TGTGCCAGTGGACTTCGGAATTCACCCCTCCACTTT.

This clone was seen ten or more times. The chain links TRBV4-2 to TRBJ2-7; 12 bases agree with TRBD2. CDR1 and CDR2 (germline): LGHNA, YNFKEQ. The CDR3 loop spans 15 amino acids. Trimming at V came to 0 bases and at J to 5 bases, leaving 2 bases not matched to a gene. CDR3 DNA sequence: TGTGCCAGCAGCCAAGAGACTAGCGGGAGCCACGAGCAGTACTTC. Its translation: CASSQETSGSHEQYF.

The chain recombines TRBV27 with TRBJ2-1; D is unresolved. V lost 0 bases, J lost 7 bases, and 7 bases lay in between. CDR1 and CDR2 from the germline V gene are MNHEY and SMNVEV (reference sequence). CDR3 length: 13 residues. CDR3 protein: CASSLSPRNEQFF. In DNA, the CDR3 is TGTGCCAGCAGTTTATCCCCTAGGAATGAGCAGTTCTTC.

The chain employs TRBV11-2 and TRBJ2-5, with D possibly matching TRBD1 (6 bases). CDR1 is SGHAT, CDR2 FQNNGV, per germline. V was cut by 1 base and J by 7 bases, with 16 bases left in between. The CDR3 consists of 15 residues. The CDR3 spells CASSLGSSLQGTQYF. The CDR3 DNA sequence: TGTGCCAGCAGCTTAGGTTCAAGTCTACAGGGGACCCAGTACTTC.

The rearrangement uses TRBV19 and TRBJ1-1, with unresolved D. This CDR3 region has 10 residues. Germline V gene lookup returns CDR1 LNHDA and CDR2 SQIVND (reference sequence). V was cut by 8 bases and J by 8 bases, with 9 bases left in between. The CDR3 here is CASGRTEAFF. The CDR3 region has the DNA TGTGCCAGTGGGCGCACCGAAGCTTTCTTT. Filled out from reference TRBV19 and TRBJ1-1, the complete variable domain reads DGGITQSPKYLFRKEGQNVTLSCEQNLNHDAMYWYRQDPGQGLRLIYYSQIVNDFQKGDIAEGYSVSREKKESFPLTVTSAQKNPTAFYLCASGRTEAFFGQGTRLTVV.

The chain employs TRBV28 and TRBJ2-3; 9 bases fit TRBD2. The V segment lost 4 bases and the J segment 5 bases; nucleotides outside the gene matches: 13. The CDR3 length is 17 residues. Per the germline V gene, CDR1 is MDHEN and CDR2 is SYDVKM. In DNA, the CDR3 is TGTGCCAGCAGTTCACGGTTGATAGCGGGAGCGGGAGATACGCAGTATTTT. This translates into CASSSRLIAGAGDTQYF.

This chain connects TRBV6-5 to TRBJ2-1; 8 positions match TRBD2. V lost 4 bases to trimming and J lost 0 bases; unmatched junction nucleotides: 5. Looked up from germline, CDR1 is MNHEY and CDR2 is SVGAGI. The CDR3 length is 16 residues. In nucleotides, the CDR3 is TGTGCCAGCAGTTCCGTTACTAGCGGCTCCTACAATGAGCAGTTCTTC. Amino acid sequence: CASSSVTSGSYNEQFF.